The 27 T cell receptor beta chains reported below all come from one sample, sequenced in a study of cytomegalovirus exposure and HLA in healthy donors. This PCR relied on a set of 60 Vbeta primers and 13 Jbeta primers. TCRdb keeps only in-frame clones here, not all; method: immunoSEQ multiplex PCR. The sample lists approximately 140,000 clones, around 80% occurring once. The source material was PBMCs. Every receptor here comes from a woman in her forties or fifties in good health and CMV-seropositive.

The genes are TRBV4-3 and TRBJ2-1; 7 bases line up with TRBD2. J lost 10 bases, V lost 3 bases, and 12 bases had no gene match. CDR3 size: 15 residues. The germline CDR1 and CDR2 sequences are LGHNA and YSLEER. The CDR3 DNA sequence: TGCGCCAGCAGCCACACCCCAAGCGGGGAGAACGAGCAGTTCTTC. This translates into CASSHTPSGENEQFF.

V gene TRBV28 combines with J gene TRBJ1-5; weak D call: TRBD1 (5 bases). V shed 2 bases and J shed 1 base, with 12 bases lying between them. This CDR3 has 16 residues. In germline, CDR1 is MDHEN, CDR2 SYDVKM. CDR3 DNA: TGTGCCAGCAGTTTAGACCCTGGGGCGAGCAATCAGCCCCAGCATTTT. This translates into CASSLDPGASNQPQHF.

CDR3 bases: TGTGCCTGGAATTATAGGGGTGACACTGAAGCTTTCTTT. Encoded protein: CAWNYRGDTEAFF. This chain connects TRBV30 to TRBJ1-1, with a tentative D call TRBD1 (5 bases). Germline values: CDR1 GTSNPN, CDR2 SVGIG (reference sequence). Trimming cost V 4 bases and J 3 bases, with 12 bases left between them. The CDR3 is 13 residues long.

The chain joins TRBV6-1 to TRBJ2-3; 8 nucleotides agree with TRBD1. The CDR3 length is 16 residues. After removal of 2 bases from V and 2 bases from J, the junction contained 6 bases not matched to a gene. CDR1 and CDR2 (germline): MNHNS, SASEGT. The CDR3 DNA sequence: TGTGCCAGCAGTGAAACGACAGGGGACTCCACAGATACGCAGTATTTT. Protein product: CASSETTGDSTDTQYF.

This chain joins TRBV9 and TRBJ2-7; 14 nucleotides align to TRBD2. Germline CDR1 is SGDLS and CDR2 is YYNGEE. The CDR3 runs 18 residues. The junction had 8 bases not matched to a gene; V was cut back by 3 bases and J by 0 bases. CDR3 bases: TGTGCCAGCAGCGACGGACTAGCGGGGGGCCAAAACTCCTACGAGCAGTACTTC. It is translated as CASSDGLAGGQNSYEQYF.

CDR3 DNA: TGTGCCAGCAGCCGCGGGGGAGCGGGGGACGAGACCCAGTACTTC. As protein: CASSRGGAGDETQYF. The chain combines TRBV5-4 with TRBJ2-5, with 8 bases fitting TRBD2. This CDR3 is built from 15 residues. Per germline, CDR1 SGHNT and CDR2 YYREEE (reference sequence). V trimming: 4 bases; J trimming: 5 bases; junction bases outside the gene matches: 10. Complete variable domain (other parts from reference TRBV5-4 and TRBJ2-5): ETGVTQSPTHLIKTRGQQVTLRCSSQSGHNTVSWYQQALGQGPQFIFQYYREEENGRGNFPPRFSGLQFPNYSSELNVNALELDDSALYLCASSRGGAGDETQYFGPGTRLLVL.

This chain connects TRBV5-4 to TRBJ1-6, with D possibly being TRBD1 (5 bases). This CDR3 is built from 16 residues. Germline-derived CDR1 and CDR2 are SGHNT and YYREEE (reference sequence). Trimming pared 1 base from V and 6 bases from J, leaving 14 bases between. The CDR3 protein is CASSLLTGAFNSPLHF. DNA of the CDR3: TGTGCCAGCAGCTTGCTGACTGGGGCCTTTAATTCACCCCTCCACTTT. The full variable domain, rest sourced from reference TRBV5-4 and TRBJ1-6, is ETGVTQSPTHLIKTRGQQVTLRCSSQSGHNTVSWYQQALGQGPQFIFQYYREEENGRGNFPPRFSGLQFPNYSSELNVNALELDDSALYLCASSLLTGAFNSPLHFGNGTRLTVT.

The chain joins TRBV11-1 to TRBJ2-5, with no clear D. The CDR3 spans 12 residues. V lost 0 bases and J lost 5, with 4 bases in between. Germline lookup yields CDR1 SGHAT and CDR2 FQDESV (reference sequence). CDR3 sequence: CASSLARETQYF. As DNA, the CDR3 is TGTGCCAGCAGCTTAGCGCGGGAGACCCAGTACTTC.

This clone ranks as medium-sized. A read error may account for a junction end that differs from germline. The chain couples TRBV15 to TRBJ1-4; 7 bases line up with TRBD1. CDR1 and CDR2 (germline): LNHNV, YYDKDF (reference sequence). The CDR3 runs 15 residues. The CDR3 reads CATSPRGQEVSDPIF. The CDR3 bases are TGTGCCACCAGTCCGCGTGGACAGGAGGTCTCGGATCCAATTTTT.

The chain carries TRBV6-5 and TRBJ2-3; 7 bases fit TRBD2. The trim removed 2 bases at V and 2 bases at J, leaving 4 bases unmatched. This CDR3 is 15 amino acids long. Germline V lookup: CDR1 MNHEY, CDR2 SVGAGI. CDR3 loop: CASSYRDYYTDTQYF. CDR3 bases: TGTGCCAGCAGTTACCGGGACTATTACACAGATACGCAGTATTTT.

This clone was seen only a few times. The gene calls are TRBV14 and TRBJ2-7; tentative D call: TRBD2 (5 bases). Looked up from germline, CDR1 is SGHDN and CDR2 is FVKESK. The CDR3 covers 11 residues. Trimming stripped 2 bases from V and 12 bases from J, with 11 bases between. CDR3 amino acids: CASSQMREAYF. DNA for the CDR3: TGTGCCAGCAGCCAAATGAGGGAAGCGTACTTC.

This clone appeared a few times. The chain couples TRBV4-3 to TRBJ2-3; 9 positions match TRBD2. The CDR3 length is 16 residues. Germline lookup yields CDR1 LGHNA and CDR2 YSLEER. J gave up 4 bases and V 1 base, and 6 bases lay outside the gene matches. CDR3: CASSQVRASGADTQYF. In DNA form, the CDR3 reads TGCGCCAGCAGCCAAGTTAGGGCTAGCGGGGCAGATACGCAGTATTTT.

The chain carries TRBV7-9 and TRBJ1-2; 9 bases line up with TRBD1. This CDR3 region has 13 residues. J was trimmed by 8 bases and V by 3 bases; bases with no gene match: 4. Germline CDR1 is SEHNR and CDR2 is FQNEAQ (reference sequence). The CDR3 nucleotides read TGTGCCAGCAGCTTTACAGGGGGCGACGGCTACACCTTC. This sequence encodes CASSFTGGDGYTF.

The sample holds one count of this clone. The V call is TRBV5-1, the J call TRBJ2-1, with 7 bases fitting TRBD1. With 4 bases clipped from V and 4 bases from J, the junction kept 5 bases outside the gene matches. Looked up from germline, CDR1 is SGHRS and CDR2 is YFSETQ. The CDR3 spans 14 residues. CDR3 coding DNA: TGCGCCAGCAGCGAGGGACAGCCTTACAATGAGCAGTTCTTC. As protein: CASSEGQPYNEQFF.

CDR3 sequence: CASSIVGGRGEQYF. The CDR3 nucleotides read TGTGCCAGTAGTATAGTTGGGGGCCGGGGCGAGCAGTACTTC. This chain uses TRBV19 with TRBJ2-7; the D gene is possibly TRBD1 (6 bases). Germline-derived CDR1 and CDR2 are LNHDA and SQIVND (reference sequence). The CDR3 length is 14 residues. Trimming removed 1 base at V and 6 bases at J, with 13 bases between.

V gene TRBV15 combines with J gene TRBJ2-1; D uncertain. Trimming took off 0 bases at V and 8 bases at J, with 11 bases between the two ends. The CDR3 extends over 14 amino acids. Germline V gene sequence: CDR1 LNHNV, CDR2 YYDKDF (reference sequence). The CDR3 loop is CATSRDAFRDEQFF. As DNA, the CDR3 is TGTGCCACCAGCAGAGATGCCTTCCGGGATGAGCAGTTCTTC.

The V call is TRBV27, the J call TRBJ2-3; 13 nucleotides align to TRBD2. Unmatched junction bases numbered 5, after V lost 5 bases and J lost 0 bases. This CDR3 has 17 residues. Germline V gene sequence: CDR1 MNHEY, CDR2 SMNVEV (reference sequence). The CDR3 is CASSLPGLAGSTDTQYF. DNA for the CDR3: TGTGCCAGCAGTCTACCGGGACTAGCGGGGAGCACAGATACGCAGTATTTT.

This rearrangement joins TRBV7-2 to TRBJ2-5, with 9 nucleotides matching TRBD1. J was trimmed by 4 bases and V by 2 bases; bases with no gene match: 11. Germline CDR1 SGHTA, CDR2 FQGNSA. CDR3 length equals 17 residues. In DNA, the CDR3 is TGTGCCAGCAGCTTATGGGGACAGGGCCCACCGCGAGAGACCCAGTACTTC. The encoded protein is CASSLWGQGPPRETQYF.

The chain recombines TRBV2 with TRBJ2-7; 8 bases fit TRBD1. This CDR3 is 13 amino acids long. J lost 3 bases, V lost 7 bases, and 5 bases had no gene match. Germline V gene sequence: CDR1 SNHLY, CDR2 FYNNEI. The CDR3 loop is CASTVQGGYEQYF. Here the CDR3 DNA reads TGTGCCAGCACTGTACAGGGGGGCTACGAGCAGTACTTC.

This chain uses TRBV4-2 with TRBJ2-7; possible D gene TRBD2, 5 bases. The CDR3 has 16 residues. V shed 0 bases and J shed 4 bases, with 16 bases lying between them. CDR1 LGHNA and CDR2 YNFKEQ come from the germline V gene. In nucleotides, the CDR3 is TGTGCCAGCAGCCAAGAAGGAAGGGTATCGGGATACGAGCAGTACTTC. This encodes CASSQEGRVSGYEQYF.

In its sample, this clone was seen a few times. The chain's CDR3 is CASSLNRGNEKLFF. CDR3 bases: TGTGCCAGCAGCTTAAACAGGGGTAATGAAAAACTGTTTTTT. The chain is built from TRBV7-9 and TRBJ1-4; 7 positions agree with TRBD1. J was trimmed by 4 bases and V by 2 bases; bases with no gene match: 1. Per germline, CDR1 SEHNR and CDR2 FQNEAQ (reference sequence). This CDR3 has 14 residues.

This sequence joins TRBV9 and TRBJ1-2; possibly TRBD1 for D (5 bases). V lost 4 bases to trimming and J lost 0 bases, with 16 bases between them. Germline lookup yields CDR1 SGDLS and CDR2 YYNGEE. The CDR3 has 16 residues. In DNA form, the CDR3 reads TGTGCCAGCAGCCCTTGGGGCAGCCTTACTAACTATGGCTACACCTTC. Its protein is CASSPWGSLTNYGYTF.

The chain employs TRBV5-4 and TRBJ1-2; unclear D gene. The length of the CDR3 is 15 residues. Germline CDR1 SGHNT, CDR2 YYREEE (reference sequence). Trimming removed 2 bases at V and 8 bases at J, with 19 bases between. The CDR3 region is CASSFVTDDPGGYTF. The CDR3 bases are TGTGCCAGCAGCTTTGTTACGGACGACCCGGGGGGCTACACCTTC. Variable domain in full (rest from reference TRBV5-4 and TRBJ1-2): ETGVTQSPTHLIKTRGQQVTLRCSSQSGHNTVSWYQQALGQGPQFIFQYYREEENGRGNFPPRFSGLQFPNYSSELNVNALELDDSALYLCASSFVTDDPGGYTFGSGTRLTVV.

This clone is medium-sized (0.01 to 0.1%) in the sample. V is TRBV7-2 and J is TRBJ2-7; TRBD1 matches 8 bases. CDR3 size: 16 residues. After removal of 4 bases from V and 5 bases from J, the junction contained 13 bases not matched to a gene. The germline V gene encodes CDR1 SGHTA and CDR2 FQGNSA. The CDR3 loop reads CASSSQATGDGDEQYF. The CDR3 DNA follows: TGTGCCAGCAGCTCCCAAGCGACAGGGGATGGGGACGAGCAGTACTTC.

To note about this clone: An end of the junction differs from the germline gene, which may be a read error. This chain connects TRBV7-7 to TRBJ2-5, with D tentatively TRBD1 (9 bases). CDR3 length: 17 amino acids. Per the germline V gene, CDR1 is SSHAT and CDR2 is FNYEAQ (reference sequence). CDR3: CASSPHSGTGLGETQYF. DNA of the CDR3: TGTGCTAGCAGCCCCCATAGCGGGACAGGGCTTGGAGAGACCCAGTACTTC.

This clone was recorded a few times. The V gene is TRBV28, the J gene TRBJ1-2, with 9 bases that match TRBD1. V lost 5 bases to trimming and J lost 3 bases; unmatched junction nucleotides: 7. CDR3 length equals 15 residues. The V gene's germline CDR1 is MDHEN and CDR2 SYDVKM. CDR3 amino acids: CASSLPQGAYYGYTF. DNA of the CDR3: TGTGCCAGCAGTCTCCCACAGGGGGCTTACTATGGCTACACCTTC.

The chain uses TRBV2 and TRBJ2-2; D is unclear. Between the trimmed V and J ends, which lost 5 bases and 8 bases, there was a span of 9 bases. The CDR3 has 12 residues. Germline V gives CDR1 SNHLY, CDR2 FYNNEI. DNA of the CDR3: TGTGCCAGCAGTATTACACCGGGGGAGCTGTTTTTT. Residues: CASSITPGELFF.